This T cell receptor (beta chain) was sequenced during a study of T cells and copy number aberrations in small-cell lung cancer (dated by TCRdb to the early 2020s). With regard to the full study: Whole-exome sequencing of the same tumor regions was paired with TCR repertoire sequencing so that T cell metrics could be related to mutations and copy number aberrations. Tumor TCR data were available for roughly 16 patients, and some 15 patients had TCR data from both tumor and normal tissue. The investigation overall reported the following: Every specimen was formalin-fixed paraffin-embedded tissue, a material known to introduce sequencing artifacts. Across regions, the TCR repertoire was highly heterogeneous, with roughly 75-98% of clones confined to a single region, an overlap lower than the overlap seen in localized NSCLC. Tumors had lower T-cell density, richness and clonality than adjacent lung tissue, but the difference in density was not significant. Higher copy number aberration burden was negatively correlated with tumor T-cell density, richness and clonality. The study was limited by a small sample size because surgical resection is uncommon in small-cell lung cancer, and the findings require validation.

To note about this clone: Its target antigen remains unknown. Nothing much larger sits one base from this clone, and base qualities are not available.

CDR1 and CDR2, looked up from the germline V gene, are MDHEN and SYDVKM. Trimming accounts for 6 bases at V and 0 bases at J, while the number of junction bases matched to no gene is 7. The CDR3 holds 15 amino acids from the cysteine to the phenylalanine. CDR3 DNA is the only sequence kept; it has 45 bases, read in frame from the first base. TCR-beta CDR3 regions were amplified from genomic DNA with the immunoSEQ hsTCRB Kit using multiplexed V- and J-gene primers. Unique DNA barcodes were added in a second PCR, and the samples were pooled together with a negative control and a positive control. Pooled TCR-beta libraries were sequenced on an Illumina MiSeq with a 150-cycle paired-end protocol. Per the authors' processing: Adaptive Biotechnologies processed the raw sequencing data and produced a report containing normalized, annotated TCR-beta repertoires. T-cell density was computed as TCR-beta templates normalized to usable DNA, which was estimated by amplifying housekeeping genes. Clonality was defined as 1 minus Pielou's evenness, while richness was a count of unique rearrangements. Intratumor TCR heterogeneity between regions was quantified with the Jaccard index, the Morisita overlap index, and the proportion of shared top-20 clonotypes. TCRdb retrieved this table from immuneACCESS and kept in-frame rearrangements only. Not all clones are present; in checked studies, unresolved V genes account for under half, and no reason is known for the remainder. The V and J calls and clone size are taken from that table; D and trimming were inferred from the DNA. This sample holds roughly 6,000 clones; about 72% were observed only once. The ten largest account for around 8.7% of the sample.

The donors were limited-stage small-cell lung cancer patients whose surgical resection took place in Hangzhou, China, between about 2008 and 2020. Every donor underwent upfront surgery with no preoperative chemotherapy or radiotherapy, and no donor received immunotherapy either before or after surgery. All 20 or so patients in the sequenced cohort were identified as smokers or heavy second-hand smokers. To represent spatial heterogeneity of the primary tumors, three regions were collected from each tumor FFPE block using a grid approach. Tumor regions were macrodissected to enrich malignant cells, and selection was limited to regions expected to yield at least 150 ng DNA. The study used multi-region TCR-beta sequencing of resected limited-stage small-cell lung cancers together with tumor-adjacent lung tissue to characterize T cell repertoire heterogeneity. The AllPrep DNA/RNA FFPE Kit (Qiagen) was used to extract genomic DNA from FFPE tissue.

The TCR originated in a man over 45 with small cell lung cancer. The chain employs TRBV28 and TRBJ2-5; 7 central nucleotides agree with TRBD1. Sequenced material: tumor tissue. The nucleotide sequence is TGTGCCAGCAGCCCGGGGACAGACCACCAAGAGACCCAGTACTTC. Its protein product is CASSPGTDHQETQYF.